These 9 T cell receptor beta chains share one sample of origin, sequenced in a study of blood T cell repertoires in COVID-19. Produced via immunoSEQ multiplex PCR; TCRdb's table is partial and in-frame only. The table includes about 150,000 clones, about 77% detected once. The sequencing input was peripheral blood. The receptors were gathered from a man in his sixties with acute or convalescent COVID-19.

This rearrangement joins TRBV20-1 to TRBJ2-7, with TRBD2 matching over 11 bases. This CDR3 has 14 residues. The J segment lost 4 bases and the V segment lost 3 bases, leaving 5 bases of the junction unmatched. Per germline, CDR1 DFQATT and CDR2 SNEGSKA (reference sequence). The CDR3 reads CSASVLAGAYEQYF. CDR3 sequence (DNA): TGCAGTGCTAGTGTACTAGCGGGAGCTTACGAGCAGTACTTC.

The chain couples TRBV12-3 or TRBV12-4 to TRBJ1-2, with D tentatively TRBD1 (5 bases). The V end lost 5 bases, the J end lost 4 bases, and 5 bases lay between the germline ends. The length of the CDR3 is 11 residues. The CDR3 protein is CASSQGYGYTF. CDR3 DNA: TGTGCCAGCAGTCAGGGCTATGGCTACACCTTC.

This clone was seen repeatedly, ten times or more. The chain carries TRBV28 and TRBJ1-1; no clear D. Deletions cut 3 bases from V and 4 bases from J, with 9 bases between. In germline, CDR1 is MDHEN, CDR2 SYDVKM. The length of the CDR3 is 13 residues. CDR3 residues: CASSLRARTEAFF. The CDR3 DNA reads as TGTGCCAGCAGTTTGCGGGCGCGCACTGAAGCTTTCTTT.

This clone was seen a single time. This chain links TRBV6-5 with TRBJ1-3; D is ambiguous. The CDR3 loop spans 13 amino acids. Germline assignment: CDR1 MNHEY and CDR2 SVGAGI. Trimming shortened V by 7 bases and J by 0 bases, and 7 bases separated the two germline ends. CDR3 sequence: CASIQSSGNTIYF. The DNA for the CDR3 is TGTGCCAGCATCCAGTCCTCTGGAAACACCATATATTTT.

The rearrangement links TRBV12-5 to TRBJ2-5, with 8 nucleotides matching TRBD1. Germline CDR1 and CDR2: LGHNT and FRNRAP. The V segment lost 6 bases and the J segment 5 bases; nucleotides outside the gene matches: 11. The CDR3 runs 15 residues. The CDR3 DNA reads TGTGCTAGTGGCCTGGGGCAGGGGGCTTGGGAGACCCAGTACTTC. Protein: CASGLGQGAWETQYF.

The chain links TRBV10-3 to TRBJ2-7, with 7 nucleotides matching TRBD2. The CDR3 totals 15 residues. Looked up from germline, CDR1 is ENHRY and CDR2 is SYGVKD. V trimming: 2 bases; J trimming: 5 bases; junction bases outside the gene matches: 9. The CDR3 coding sequence is TGTGCCATCAGTGAGGAGCGGGACCTTGAAGACGAGCAGTACTTC. Translating gives CAISEERDLEDEQYF.

This clone was recorded only once. The chain recombines TRBV5-6 with TRBJ2-2; 8 bases agree with TRBD2. Trimming at V came to 2 bases and at J to 1 base, leaving 13 bases not matched to a gene. CDR3 length equals 19 residues. The germline CDR1 and CDR2 sequences are SGHDT and YYEEEE. CDR3 residues: CASSLGLAGFPGNTGELFF. CDR3 DNA: TGTGCCAGCAGCTTAGGGCTAGCGGGCTTCCCCGGGAACACCGGGGAGCTGTTTTTT.

The DNA for the CDR3 is TGTGCCAGCAGCGCCTCGGACATACCATCCAAAAACATTCAGTACTTC. Protein: CASSASDIPSKNIQYF. The chain has TRBV9 and TRBJ2-4; the D gene is possibly TRBD1 (5 bases). CDR1 and CDR2 (germline): SGDLS, YYNGEE. V lost 3 bases to trimming and J lost 2 bases, with 15 bases between them. The CDR3 is 16 residues long.

The V gene is TRBV11-2, the J gene TRBJ2-2; D may be TRBD2 (5 bases). The CDR3 sequence is 14 residues long. Trimming removed 4 bases from V and 5 bases from J, with 11 bases in between. Germline CDR1 is SGHAT and CDR2 is FQNNGV. CDR3 region: CASSSSRGTGELFF. CDR3 nucleotide sequence: TGTGCCAGCAGCTCCAGCCGGGGAACCGGGGAGCTGTTTTTT.